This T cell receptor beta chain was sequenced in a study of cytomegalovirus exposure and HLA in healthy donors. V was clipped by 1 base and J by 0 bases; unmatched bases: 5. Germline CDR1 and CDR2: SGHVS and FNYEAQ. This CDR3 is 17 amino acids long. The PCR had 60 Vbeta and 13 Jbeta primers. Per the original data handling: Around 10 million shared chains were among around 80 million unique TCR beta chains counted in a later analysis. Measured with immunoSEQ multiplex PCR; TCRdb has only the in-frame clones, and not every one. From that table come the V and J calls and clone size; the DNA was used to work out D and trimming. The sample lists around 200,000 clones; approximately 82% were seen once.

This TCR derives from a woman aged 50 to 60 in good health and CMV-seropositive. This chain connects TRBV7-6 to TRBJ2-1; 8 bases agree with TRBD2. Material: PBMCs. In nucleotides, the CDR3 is TGTGCCAGCAGCTTAGGCCTACGGGGGGGCTCCTACAATGAGCAGTTCTTC. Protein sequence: CASSLGLRGGSYNEQFF.